Listed here are 9 T cell receptor beta chains from one sample, sequenced in a study of blood T cell repertoires in COVID-19. TCRdb keeps only in-frame clones here, not all; method: immunoSEQ multiplex PCR. Of approximately 210,000 clones in the sample, roughly 80% were seen once. The sequenced material came from PBMCs or T cells enriched from blood (not recorded which). These receptors were taken from a man aged 35-49 years who had recovered from COVID-19.

This sequence joins TRBV7-9 and TRBJ1-2; D possibly corresponds to TRBD1 (6 bases). Germline lookup yields CDR1 SEHNR and CDR2 FQNEAQ (reference sequence). CDR3 length: 12 residues. Trimming took off 3 bases at V and 8 bases at J, with 10 bases between the two ends. The CDR3 nucleotides read TGTGCCAGCAGCTTGGACAGCTGGGGCTACACCTTC. Residues: CASSLDSWGYTF. Variable domain in full (rest from reference TRBV7-9 and TRBJ1-2): DTGVSQNPRHKITKRGQNVTFRCDPISEHNRLYWYRQTLGQGPEFLTYFQNEAQLEKSRLLSDRFSAERPKGSFSTLEIQRTEQGDSAMYLCASSLDSWGYTFGSGTRLTVV.

The chain couples TRBV4-2 to TRBJ1-2; D might be TRBD1 (5 bases). Per germline, CDR1 LGHNA and CDR2 YNFKEQ. CDR3 length: 14 residues. Trimming removed 5 bases from V and 2 bases from J, with 12 bases in between. The CDR3: CASSIRQGNYGYTF. CDR3 DNA: TGTGCCAGCAGCATCCGGCAGGGCAACTATGGCTACACCTTC.

J is TRBJ2-7 and V is TRBV6-5; weak D call: TRBD1 (5 bases). Germline CDR1 reads MNHEY; CDR2 reads SVGAGI. CDR3 size: 16 residues. The germline V and J ends were trimmed by 0 bases and 6 bases, with 18 bases remaining between them. In nucleotides, the CDR3 is TGTGCCAGCAGTTACTCGATTCCAGGACCAGGGCCCGAGCAGTACGTC. It encodes CASSYSIPGPGPEQYV.

The rearrangement uses TRBV19 and TRBJ1-1; 7 nucleotides line up with TRBD1. CDR1 LNHDA and CDR2 SQIVND come from the germline V gene (reference sequence). Trimming took 5 bases from V and 5 from J; bases not matched to a gene: 11. This CDR3 comprises 15 residues. The chain's CDR3 is CASSVKTGLGTEAFF. DNA for the CDR3: TGTGCCAGTAGTGTCAAGACAGGGTTGGGGACTGAAGCTTTCTTT.

The genes are TRBV30 and TRBJ1-4, with D perhaps matching TRBD1 (5 bases). This CDR3 contains 13 residues. In germline, CDR1 is GTSNPN, CDR2 SVGIG (reference sequence). Trimming took off 1 base at V and 12 bases at J, with 15 bases between the two ends. CDR3 DNA sequence: TGTGCCTGGAGTGGGGCAGGAGGGGTGGAACTGTTTTTT. This sequence encodes CAWSGAGGVELFF.

This clone was seen only once. This chain joins TRBV5-8 and TRBJ2-7; 9 bases agree with TRBD1. Germline trimming cut 3 bases from V and 4 bases from J; bases unmatched to any gene: 8. The CDR3 sequence is 15 residues long. The germline V gene has CDR1 SGHTS and CDR2 YDEGEE. CDR3 in amino acids: CASSWRDRDKYEQYV. The DNA for the CDR3 is TGTGCCAGCAGCTGGAGGGACAGGGATAAGTACGAGCAGTACGTC.

The CDR3 coding sequence is TGTGCCAGCAGCAGGAGGGCAAACACTGAAGCTTTCTTT. Protein product: CASSRRANTEAFF. The rearrangement joins TRBV3-1 (or the pseudogene TRBV3-2) to TRBJ1-1; D gene ambiguous. CDR3 length: 13 residues. The germline V gene encodes CDR1 LGHDT and CDR2 YNNKEL (reference sequence). The V end lost 5 bases, the J end lost 2 bases, and 9 bases lay between the germline ends.

The chain carries TRBV19 and TRBJ1-1, with D tentatively TRBD1 (6 bases). This CDR3 is 14 amino acids long. V was clipped by 10 bases and J by 5 bases, with 20 bases between them. Germline loops: CDR1 LNHDA, CDR2 SQIVND (reference sequence). The CDR3 DNA reads as TGTGCCACGAACTCCGGGGGGCTTGGGACTGAAGCTTTCTTT. Translating gives CATNSGGLGTEAFF.

This sequence joins TRBV5-4 and TRBJ2-5; 8 bases match TRBD2. The ends lost 4 bases at V and 5 bases at J; junction bases unmatched: 13. The germline gives CDR1 SGHNT, CDR2 YYREEE (reference sequence). This CDR3 is 16 amino acids long. The DNA for the CDR3 is TGTGCCAGCAGCCCCGGGGGGGCGGGAAGTATGGAGACCCAGTACTTC. It codes for CASSPGGAGSMETQYF.